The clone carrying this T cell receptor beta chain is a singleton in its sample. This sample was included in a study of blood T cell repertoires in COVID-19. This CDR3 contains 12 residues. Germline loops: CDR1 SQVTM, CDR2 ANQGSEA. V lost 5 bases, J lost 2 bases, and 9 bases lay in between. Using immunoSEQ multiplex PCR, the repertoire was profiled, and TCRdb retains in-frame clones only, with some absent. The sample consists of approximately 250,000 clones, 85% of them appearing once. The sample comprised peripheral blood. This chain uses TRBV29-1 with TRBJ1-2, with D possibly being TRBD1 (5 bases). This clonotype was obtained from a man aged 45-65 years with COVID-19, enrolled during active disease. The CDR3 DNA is TGCAGCGTTCACCGGGGGAACTATGGCTACACCTTC. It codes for CSVHRGNYGYTF. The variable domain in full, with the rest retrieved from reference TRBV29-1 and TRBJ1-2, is SAVISQKPSRDICQRGTSLTIQCQVDSQVTMMFWYRQQPGQSLTLIATANQGSEATYESGFVIDKFPISRPNLTFSTLTVSNMSPEDSSIYLCSVHRGNYGYTFGSGTRLTVV.